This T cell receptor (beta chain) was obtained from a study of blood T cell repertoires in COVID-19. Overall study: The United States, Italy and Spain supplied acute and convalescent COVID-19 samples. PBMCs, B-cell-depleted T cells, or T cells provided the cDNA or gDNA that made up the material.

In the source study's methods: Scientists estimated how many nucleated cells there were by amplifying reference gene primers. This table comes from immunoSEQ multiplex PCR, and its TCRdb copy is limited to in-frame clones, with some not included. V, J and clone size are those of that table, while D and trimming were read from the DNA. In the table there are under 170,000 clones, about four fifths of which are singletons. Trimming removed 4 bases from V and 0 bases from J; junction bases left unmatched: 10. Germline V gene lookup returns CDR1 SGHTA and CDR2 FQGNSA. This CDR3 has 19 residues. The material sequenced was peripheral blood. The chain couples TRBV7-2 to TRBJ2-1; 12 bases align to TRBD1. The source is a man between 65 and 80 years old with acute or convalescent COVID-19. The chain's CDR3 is CASSSPGTGGPSSYNEQFF. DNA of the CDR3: TGTGCCAGCAGCTCTCCCGGGACAGGGGGCCCGAGCTCCTACAATGAGCAGTTCTTC.